These 21 T cell receptor beta chains came from one sample sequenced in a study of blood T cell repertoires in COVID-19. TCRdb's table, derived via immunoSEQ multiplex PCR, lists solely in-frame clones and lacks some. The table lists tens of thousands of clones, around 90% of them singletons. The sample consisted of peripheral blood. These receptors were obtained from a man aged 50 or older with acute or convalescent COVID-19.

This clone was seen a single time. The chain carries TRBV10-3 and TRBJ1-2, with TRBD1 matching over 9 bases. Germline values: CDR1 ENHRY, CDR2 SYGVKD. The CDR3 runs 17 residues. The ends lost 3 bases at V and 1 base at J; junction bases unmatched: 9. CDR3: CAISDSNPGQGNYGYTF. CDR3 DNA sequence: TGTGCCATCAGTGATTCCAACCCGGGACAGGGTAACTATGGCTACACCTTC.

This clone was observed once. The CDR3 nucleotides read TGTGCCTGGAGTTTTGGCAGGTCTGGAAACACCATATATTTT. It encodes CAWSFGRSGNTIYF. The V and J genes are TRBV30 and TRBJ1-3; D is undetermined. The CDR3 runs 14 residues. Germline lookup yields CDR1 GTSNPN and CDR2 SVGIG (reference sequence). The V end was cut by 2 bases, the J end by 1 base, with 9 bases between. Using reference TRBV30 and TRBJ1-3 for the parts outside the CDR3, the full variable domain is SQTIHQWPATLVQPVGSPLSLECTVEGTSNPNLYWYRQAAGRGLQLLFYSVGIGQISSEVPQNLSASRPQDRQFILSSKKLLLSDSGFYLCAWSFGRSGNTIYFGEGSWLTVV.

The chain uses TRBV6-2 or TRBV6-3 and TRBJ2-5; the D is unclear. CDR3 length equals 17 residues. Trimming pared 5 bases from V and 0 bases from J, leaving 19 bases between. Looked up from germline, CDR1 is MNHEY and CDR2 is SVGEGT. The CDR3 DNA follows: TGTGCCAGCAGTCGTCCCTACCTTCAACCGTACCAAGAGACCCAGTACTTC. Its translation: CASSRPYLQPYQETQYF.

V gene TRBV27 combines with J gene TRBJ2-2; 9 positions agree with TRBD1. Looked up from germline, CDR1 is MNHEY and CDR2 is SMNVEV (reference sequence). Trimming removed 4 bases from V and 5 bases from J; junction bases left unmatched: 5. This CDR3 spans 15 amino acids. The CDR3 reads CASSSPGQGTGELFF. The CDR3 nucleotides read TGTGCCAGCAGTTCCCCGGGACAGGGAACCGGGGAGCTGTTTTTT.

V gene TRBV19 combines with J gene TRBJ1-5, with 11 bases aligning to TRBD1. The CDR3 is 15 residues long. Trimming cost V 6 bases and J 1 base; bases outside gene matches: 2. Germline loops: CDR1 LNHDA, CDR2 SQIVND (reference sequence). In DNA form, the CDR3 reads TGTGCCAGTAGCCGGGACAGGGGGAGCAATCAGCCCCAGCATTTT. As protein: CASSRDRGSNQPQHF.

This sequence joins TRBV5-5 and TRBJ1-5; unclear D gene. V was clipped by 4 bases and J by 4 bases, with 9 bases between them. Germline CDR1 reads SGHKS; CDR2 reads YYEKEE (reference sequence). CDR3 length: 13 residues. The CDR3 nucleotides are TGTGCCAGCAGCGACCGGGGAAATCAGCCCCAGCATTTT. Translation gives CASSDRGNQPQHF.

This chain links TRBV5-6 with TRBJ1-3, with no clear D. The V end was cut by 0 bases, the J end by 0 bases, with 7 bases between. Germline values: CDR1 SGHDT, CDR2 YYEEEE. The CDR3 has 15 residues. This CDR3 is CASSLVVSSGNTIYF. The CDR3 DNA reads TGTGCCAGCAGCTTGGTCGTCAGCTCTGGAAACACCATATATTTT.

This chain uses TRBV10-2 with TRBJ2-7; TRBD2 agrees at 13 bases. This CDR3 contains 17 residues. Germline V gene data show CDR1 as WSHSY and CDR2 as SAAADI. The junction had 12 bases not matched to a gene; V was cut back by 8 bases and J by 2 bases. The CDR3 coding sequence is TGCGCCAGCCCGACTAGCGGGAGGCGGGTTGGAACCTACGAGCAGTACTTC. It encodes CASPTSGRRVGTYEQYF.

The chain links TRBV18 to TRBJ1-2; 12 bases align to TRBD1. Germline trimming cut 6 bases from V and 7 bases from J; bases unmatched to any gene: 6. Looked up from germline, CDR1 is KGHSH and CDR2 is LQKENI. CDR3 length: 14 amino acids. The CDR3 region has the DNA TGTGCCAGCTCCTTAGGGACAGGGGGCTTTGGCTACACCTTC. It yields the protein CASSLGTGGFGYTF.

For the CDR3, the DNA is TGTGCCAGCAGCTTAGGCGGGAGTACCTACAATGAGCAGTTCTTC. Translated: CASSLGGSTYNEQFF. The V and J genes are TRBV11-3 and TRBJ2-1; 7 bases map to TRBD2. Losses at the gene ends were 1 base for V and 2 bases for J; bases not matched to a gene: 2. The CDR3 is made up of 15 amino acids. CDR1 is SGHNT and CDR2 is YENEEA in the germline V gene.

This clone was picked up one time. This chain connects TRBV5-1 to TRBJ2-1, with 7 bases lining up with TRBD2. Germline V gives CDR1 SGHRS, CDR2 YFSETQ. The CDR3 consists of 15 residues. V lost 0 bases, J lost 6 bases, and 6 bases stayed unmatched. The CDR3 DNA follows: TGCGCCAGCAGCTTGGGGACTAGAACTATCAATGAGCAGTTCTTC. Encoded protein: CASSLGTRTINEQFF.

This chain links TRBV28 with TRBJ1-5; D unresolved. The CDR3 loop spans 12 amino acids. The germline V gene encodes CDR1 MDHEN and CDR2 SYDVKM. V lost 11 bases and J lost 6, with 14 bases in between. This chain's CDR3 is CAVGLRGQPQHF. In nucleotides, the CDR3 is TGTGCCGTAGGACTGCGAGGTCAGCCCCAGCATTTT.

The gene calls are TRBV3-1 (or the pseudogene TRBV3-2) and TRBJ2-1, with a weak D call TRBD2 (5 bases). V lost 1 base and J 8 bases, leaving 15 bases between the germline ends. The CDR3 loop spans 15 amino acids. CDR1 LGHDT and CDR2 YNNKEL come from the germline V gene (reference sequence). The CDR3 protein is CASSQAPNGIDEQFF. In nucleotides, the CDR3 is TGTGCCAGCAGCCAAGCCCCTAACGGGATCGATGAGCAGTTCTTC.

This clone has only a few counts. The rearrangement uses TRBV24-1 and TRBJ2-3; the match to TRBD2 covers 9 bases. CDR1 is KGHDR, CDR2 SFDVKD, per germline. The CDR3 contains 16 residues. Trimming at V came to 4 bases and at J to 7 bases, leaving 11 bases not matched to a gene. CDR3 amino acids: CATSELGAGGDNTQYF. The CDR3, as DNA: TGTGCCACCAGTGAGTTGGGAGCGGGAGGAGACAATACGCAGTATTTT.

The chain is built from TRBV9 and TRBJ1-2; 7 nucleotides match TRBD1. V lost 4 bases and J lost 4; bases outside the gene matches: 7. The CDR3 covers 14 residues. Per the germline V gene, CDR1 is SGDLS and CDR2 is YYNGEE. The CDR3: CASSSQGGPYGYTF. The DNA for the CDR3 is TGTGCCAGCAGCTCCCAAGGGGGCCCCTATGGCTACACCTTC.

J is TRBJ2-1 and V is TRBV7-8, with 11 bases that match TRBD2. J lost 0 bases, V lost 5 bases, and 15 bases had no gene match. CDR1 is SGHVS, CDR2 FQNEAQ, per germline. CDR3 length: 20 residues. The CDR3 coding sequence is TGTGCCAGCAGCCCACCGTGGGGACTAGCGGAGGGCAGCTCCTACAATGAGCAGTTCTTC. Translated, it gives CASSPPWGLAEGSSYNEQFF.

This chain links TRBV28 with TRBJ2-7; TRBD2 agrees at 12 bases. This CDR3 is built from 15 residues. In germline, CDR1 is MDHEN, CDR2 SYDVKM. The V segment lost 4 bases and the J segment 4 bases; nucleotides outside the gene matches: 5. The CDR3 DNA reads TGTGCCAGCAGTTCCCCGACTAGCGGGAGATACGAGCAGTACTTC. Translated: CASSSPTSGRYEQYF.

This clone was recorded only once. The chain combines TRBV9 with TRBJ2-2, with 9 bases lining up with TRBD1. This CDR3 is 16 amino acids long. CDR1 and CDR2 (germline): SGDLS, YYNGEE. The J segment lost 1 base and the V segment lost 4 bases, leaving 5 bases of the junction unmatched. CDR3 nucleotide sequence: TGTGCCAGCAGCATTGGGACAGGGAAGAACACCGGGGAGCTGTTTTTT. Translating gives CASSIGTGKNTGELFF.

This chain links TRBV20-1 with TRBJ1-2, with D maybe TRBD1 (6 bases). The CDR3 consists of 15 residues. Trimming stripped 3 bases from V and 8 bases from J, with 22 bases between. Germline V gene sequence: CDR1 DFQATT, CDR2 SNEGSKA (reference sequence). The CDR3 region has the DNA TGCAGTGCTAGTGTTCCCGGAGGCAGGGGAAGCGGCTACACCTTC. Its translation is CSASVPGGRGSGYTF.

V and J are TRBV7-6 and TRBJ2-7, with D perhaps TRBD1 (6 bases). Germline-derived CDR1 and CDR2 are SGHVS and FNYEAQ. The CDR3 runs to 18 residues. V shed 2 bases and J shed 5 bases, with 25 bases lying between them. The CDR3 here is CASSLTGPSEGEADEQYF. CDR3 coding DNA: TGTGCCAGCAGCTTAACGGGGCCCTCCGAGGGGGAAGCGGACGAGCAGTACTTC.

The V call is TRBV5-1, the J call TRBJ2-3; possible D gene TRBD2, 6 bases. V was cut by 4 bases and J by 2 bases, with 14 bases left in between. Germline V gives CDR1 SGHRS, CDR2 YFSETQ. The CDR3 contains 15 residues. The CDR3 DNA reads as TGCGCCAGCAGCCGGGGGACTTCAAACACAGATACGCAGTATTTT. It is translated as CASSRGTSNTDTQYF.